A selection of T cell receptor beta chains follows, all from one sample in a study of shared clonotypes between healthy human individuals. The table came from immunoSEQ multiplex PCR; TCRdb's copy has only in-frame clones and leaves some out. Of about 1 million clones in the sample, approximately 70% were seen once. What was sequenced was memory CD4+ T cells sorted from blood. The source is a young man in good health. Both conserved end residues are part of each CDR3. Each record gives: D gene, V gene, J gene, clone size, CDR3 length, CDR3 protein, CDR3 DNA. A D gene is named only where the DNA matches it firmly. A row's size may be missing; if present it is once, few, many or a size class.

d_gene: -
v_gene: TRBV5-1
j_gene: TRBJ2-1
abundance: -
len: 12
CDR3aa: CASSATRNEQFF
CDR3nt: TGCGCCAGCAGCGCCACTAGGAATGAGCAGTTCTTC

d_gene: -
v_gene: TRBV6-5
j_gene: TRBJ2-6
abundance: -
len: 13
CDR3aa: CASRPSGGNVLTF
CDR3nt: TGTGCCAGCAGGCCTTCAGGAGGAAACGTCCTGACTTTC

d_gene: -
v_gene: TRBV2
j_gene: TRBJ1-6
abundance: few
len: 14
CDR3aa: CASTLRIGDSPLHF
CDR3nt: TGTGCCAGCACCCTCAGGATAGGGGACTCACCCCTCCACTTT

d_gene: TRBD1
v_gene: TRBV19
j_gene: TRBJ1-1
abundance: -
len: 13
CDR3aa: CASSKTGDTEAFF
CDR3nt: TGTGCCAGTAGTAAGACAGGGGACACTGAAGCTTTCTTT

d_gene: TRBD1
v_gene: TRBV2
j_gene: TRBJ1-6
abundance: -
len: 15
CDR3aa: CASRGQGMNNSPLHF
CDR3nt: TGTGCCAGCAGGGGACAGGGAATGAATAATTCACCCCTCCACTTT

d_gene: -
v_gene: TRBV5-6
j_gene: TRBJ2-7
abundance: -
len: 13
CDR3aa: CASSLERLGEQYF
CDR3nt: TGTGCCAGCAGCTTGGAAAGACTAGGCGAGCAGTACTTC

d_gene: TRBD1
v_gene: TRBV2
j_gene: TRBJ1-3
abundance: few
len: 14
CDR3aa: CASSPTGTGNTIYF
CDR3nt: TGTGCCAGCAGCCCGACAGGGACCGGAAACACCATATATTTT

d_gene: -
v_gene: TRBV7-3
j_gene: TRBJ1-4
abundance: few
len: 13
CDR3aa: CARQGSWNEKLFF
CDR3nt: TGTGCCCGTCAGGGTAGCTGGAATGAAAAACTGTTTTTT

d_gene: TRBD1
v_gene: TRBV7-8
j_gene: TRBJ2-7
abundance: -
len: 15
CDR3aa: CASSSIQGDLYEQYF
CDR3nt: TGTGCCAGCAGCTCTATACAGGGGGACCTCTACGAGCAGTACTTC

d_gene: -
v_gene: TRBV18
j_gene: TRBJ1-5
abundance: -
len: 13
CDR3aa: CASSPSGREPQHF
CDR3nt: TGTGCCAGCTCACCTTCCGGCAGGGAGCCCCAGCATTTT

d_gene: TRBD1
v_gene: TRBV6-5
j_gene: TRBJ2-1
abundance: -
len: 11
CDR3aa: CASRRQGTQFF
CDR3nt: TGTGCCAGCAGACGACAGGGAACGCAGTTCTTC

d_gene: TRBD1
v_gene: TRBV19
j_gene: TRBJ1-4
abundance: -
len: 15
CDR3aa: CASRTANRGNEKLFF
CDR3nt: TGTGCCAGTAGGACGGCGAACAGGGGTAATGAAAAACTGTTTTTT

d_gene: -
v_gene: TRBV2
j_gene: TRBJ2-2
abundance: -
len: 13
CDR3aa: CASRETATGELFF
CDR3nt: TGTGCCAGCAGGGAAACCGCGACCGGGGAGCTGTTTTTT

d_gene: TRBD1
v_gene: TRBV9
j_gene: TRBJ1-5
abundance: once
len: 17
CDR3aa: CASSPSGTGGVGQPQHF
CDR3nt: TGTGCCAGCAGCCCATCCGGGACAGGGGGCGTAGGTCAGCCCCAGCATTTT

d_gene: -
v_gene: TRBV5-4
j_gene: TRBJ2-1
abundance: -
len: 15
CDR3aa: CASSLGGRSYNEQFF
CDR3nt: TGTGCCAGCAGCTTGGGGGGTAGATCCTACAATGAGCAGTTCTTC

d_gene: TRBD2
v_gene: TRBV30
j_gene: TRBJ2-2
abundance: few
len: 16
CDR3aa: CAWSTFKRGEAGELFF
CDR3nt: TGTGCCTGGAGTACATTCAAGCGGGGGGAAGCCGGGGAGCTGTTTTTT

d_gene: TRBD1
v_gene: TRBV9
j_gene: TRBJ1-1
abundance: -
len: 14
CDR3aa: CASSVQGAITEAFF
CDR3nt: TGTGCCAGCAGCGTACAGGGGGCCATCACTGAAGCTTTCTTT

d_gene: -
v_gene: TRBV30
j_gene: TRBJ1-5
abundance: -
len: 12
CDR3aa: CAWNQGYQPQHF
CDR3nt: TGTGCCTGGAATCAGGGTTATCAGCCCCAGCATTTT

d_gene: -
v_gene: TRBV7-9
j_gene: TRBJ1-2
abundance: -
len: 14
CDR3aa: CASSLRTEGYGYTF
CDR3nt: TGTGCCAGCAGCTTACGGACAGAAGGCTATGGCTACACCTTC

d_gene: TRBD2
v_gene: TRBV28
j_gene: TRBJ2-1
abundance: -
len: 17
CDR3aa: CASSGSWGTSQYNEQFF
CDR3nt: TGTGCCAGCAGTGGGTCTTGGGGGACTAGCCAGTACAATGAGCAGTTCTTC

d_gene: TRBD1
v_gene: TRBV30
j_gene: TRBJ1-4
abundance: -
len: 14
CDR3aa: CAWNQQGAGEKLFF
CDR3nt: TGTGCCTGGAACCAACAGGGGGCGGGTGAAAAACTGTTTTTT

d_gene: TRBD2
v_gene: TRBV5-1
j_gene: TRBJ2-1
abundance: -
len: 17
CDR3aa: CASSLGTSGSSYNEQFF
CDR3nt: TGCGCCAGCAGCTTGGGGACTAGCGGGAGCTCCTACAATGAGCAGTTCTTC

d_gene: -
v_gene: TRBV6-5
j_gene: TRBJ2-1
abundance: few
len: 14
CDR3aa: CASRRDGGQHEQFF
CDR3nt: TGTGCCAGCAGGCGGGACGGAGGGCAACATGAGCAGTTCTTC

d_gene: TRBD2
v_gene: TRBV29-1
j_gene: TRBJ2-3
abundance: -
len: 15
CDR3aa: CSVASSGGNTDTQYF
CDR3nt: TGCAGCGTTGCGTCTAGCGGGGGGAACACAGATACGCAGTATTTT

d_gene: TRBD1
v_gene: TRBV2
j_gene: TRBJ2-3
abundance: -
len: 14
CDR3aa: CASRIGQAGDTQYF
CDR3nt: TGTGCCAGCAGGATTGGACAGGCTGGGGATACGCAGTATTTT

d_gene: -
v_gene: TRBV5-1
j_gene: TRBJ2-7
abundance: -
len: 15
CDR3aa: CASSLAGQETNEQYF
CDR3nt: TGCGCCAGCAGCTTGGCCGGCCAGGAGACCAACGAGCAGTACTTC

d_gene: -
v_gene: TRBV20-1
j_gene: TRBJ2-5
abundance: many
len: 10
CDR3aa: CSASDGTQYF
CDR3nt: TGCAGTGCTAGTGATGGGACCCAGTACTTC

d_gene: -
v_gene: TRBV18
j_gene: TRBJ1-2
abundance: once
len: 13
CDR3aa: CASSPTGLGGYTF
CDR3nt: TGTGCCAGCTCACCGACAGGACTAGGTGGCTACACCTTC

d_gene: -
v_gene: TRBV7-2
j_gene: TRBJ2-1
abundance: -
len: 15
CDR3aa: CASSLVQGSVDEQFF
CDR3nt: TGTGCCAGCAGCTTAGTACAGGGTAGCGTCGATGAGCAGTTCTTC

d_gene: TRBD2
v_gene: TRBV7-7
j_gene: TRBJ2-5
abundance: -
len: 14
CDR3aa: CASSPSGRGETQYF
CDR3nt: TGTGCTAGCAGCCCTAGCGGGAGAGGAGAGACCCAGTACTTC

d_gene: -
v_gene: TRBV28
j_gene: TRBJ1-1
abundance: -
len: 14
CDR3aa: CASSLLGQNTEAFF
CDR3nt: TGTGCCAGCAGTTTATTAGGACAGAACACTGAAGCTTTCTTT

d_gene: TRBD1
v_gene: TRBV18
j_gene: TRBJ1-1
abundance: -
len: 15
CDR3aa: CASSPLGQGRTEAFF
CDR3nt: TGTGCCAGCTCACCACTGGGACAGGGGCGTACTGAAGCTTTCTTT

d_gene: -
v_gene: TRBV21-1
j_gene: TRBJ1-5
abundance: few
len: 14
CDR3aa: CASIRRQGDQPQHF
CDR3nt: TGTGCCAGCATACGGAGACAGGGGGATCAGCCCCAGCATTTT

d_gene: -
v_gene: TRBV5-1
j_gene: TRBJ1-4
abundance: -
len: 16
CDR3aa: CASSPGQPRVNEKLFF
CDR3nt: TGCGCCAGCAGCCCCGGGCAGCCCCGGGTTAATGAAAAACTGTTTTTT

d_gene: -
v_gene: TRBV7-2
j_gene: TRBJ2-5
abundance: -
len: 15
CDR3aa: CASSLSSGAWETQYF
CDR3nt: TGTGCCAGCAGCTTAAGCTCGGGGGCCTGGGAGACCCAGTACTTC

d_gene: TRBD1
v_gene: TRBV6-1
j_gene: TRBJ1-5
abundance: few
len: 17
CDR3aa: CASSEAATGGGNQPQHF
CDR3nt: TGTGCCAGCAGTGAAGCCGCGACAGGGGGGGGCAATCAGCCCCAGCATTTT

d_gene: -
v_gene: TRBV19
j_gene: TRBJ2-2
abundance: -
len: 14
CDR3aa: CASTEQGSNGELFF
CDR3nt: TGTGCCAGTACCGAGCAGGGTTCGAACGGGGAGCTGTTTTTT

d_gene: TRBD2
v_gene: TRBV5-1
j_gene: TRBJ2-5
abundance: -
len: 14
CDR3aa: CASSRAGGAKTQYF
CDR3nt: TGCGCCAGCAGCCGCGCCGGGGGGGCTAAGACCCAGTACTTC

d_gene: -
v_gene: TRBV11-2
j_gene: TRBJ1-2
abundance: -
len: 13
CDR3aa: CASSLDGLGGYTF
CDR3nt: TGTGCCAGCAGCTTAGACGGTTTAGGCGGCTACACCTTC

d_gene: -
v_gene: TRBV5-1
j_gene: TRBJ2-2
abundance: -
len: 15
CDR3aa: CASSQAGRTTGELFF
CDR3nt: TGCGCCAGCAGCCAAGCAGGCCGTACCACCGGGGAGCTGTTTTTT

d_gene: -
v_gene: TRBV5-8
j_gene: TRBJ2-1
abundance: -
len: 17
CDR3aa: CASSRALSATSYNEQFF
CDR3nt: TGTGCCAGCAGCCGTGCCCTTAGTGCGACCTCCTACAATGAGCAGTTCTTC

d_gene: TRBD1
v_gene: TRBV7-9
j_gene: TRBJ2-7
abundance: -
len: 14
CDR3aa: CASSPRDRLYEQYF
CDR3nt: TGTGCCAGCAGCCCCCGGGACAGGTTATACGAGCAGTACTTC

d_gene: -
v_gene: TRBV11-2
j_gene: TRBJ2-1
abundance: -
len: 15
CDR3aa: CASSLRAGAGNEQFF
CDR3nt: TGTGCCAGCAGCTTACGGGCGGGGGCCGGGAATGAGCAGTTCTTC

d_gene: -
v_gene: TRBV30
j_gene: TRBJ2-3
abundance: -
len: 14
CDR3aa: CAWTRGGSADTQYF
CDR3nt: TGTGCCTGGACCAGGGGCGGGTCCGCAGATACGCAGTATTTT

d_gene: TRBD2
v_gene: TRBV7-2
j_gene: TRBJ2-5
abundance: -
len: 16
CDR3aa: CASSPAGSGSGETQYF
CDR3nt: TGTGCCAGCAGCCCGGCGGGTAGCGGGAGCGGGGAGACCCAGTACTTC

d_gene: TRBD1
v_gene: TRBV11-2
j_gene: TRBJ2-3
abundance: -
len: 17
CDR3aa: CASSLLRGTGATDTQYF
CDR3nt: TGTGCCAGCAGCTTACTCCGAGGGACAGGGGCCACAGATACGCAGTATTTT

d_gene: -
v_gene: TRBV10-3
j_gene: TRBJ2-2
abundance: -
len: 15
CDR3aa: CAISSGRETTGELFF
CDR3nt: TGTGCCATCAGTAGCGGGCGGGAAACGACCGGGGAGCTGTTTTTT

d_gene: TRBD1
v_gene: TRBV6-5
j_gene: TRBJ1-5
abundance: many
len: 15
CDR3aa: CASRRQGLLNQPQHF
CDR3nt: TGTGCCAGCAGACGACAGGGGCTGTTAAATCAGCCCCAGCATTTT

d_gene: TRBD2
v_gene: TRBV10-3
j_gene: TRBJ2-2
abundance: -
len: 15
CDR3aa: CAISSSGSHTGELFF
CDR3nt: TGTGCCATCAGTTCTAGCGGGAGCCACACCGGGGAGCTGTTTTTT